Each of the 26 T cell receptor beta chains below was sequenced from the same sample in a study of blood T cells in healthy people across ages (dated by TCRdb to about 2015). Libraries were constructed by 5' RACE. The data were produced on an Illumina HiSeq 2500. The second PCR ran for roughly 6 to 11 cycles and used a J-beta primer mix along with a sample-barcoded 5' primer. TCRdb reprocessing: public reads trimmed at Q25 with fastp, clones called with MiXCR, in-frame beta chains kept. Every entry covers one CDR3 protein and lists the most common genes and DNA from its rows. The sample table holds fewer than 800,000 distinct CDR3 sequences, of which approximately 25% were seen once. Under 9.5% of the sample comes from the top ten. These data also featured in a second study, about T cells of mothers and their children.

The sequenced sample consisted of blood. The receptor source for this set is a boy aged 5-17 years in good health.

As DNA, the CDR3 is TGTGCCAGCAGCTTAGATCCCCGGGAGGGCCGGTACTTC. It is translated as CASSLDPREGRYF. The genes are TRBV11-2 and TRBJ2-7; 8 bases align to TRBD2. This CDR3 has 13 residues. CDR1 and CDR2 from the germline V gene are SGHAT and FQNNGV. Losses at the gene ends were 0 bases for V and 12 bases for J; bases not matched to a gene: 7.

This clonotype was found a few times. V usage is TRBV29-1 and J usage is TRBJ2-5, with a tentative D call TRBD1 (6 bases). Germline V gives CDR1 SQVTM, CDR2 ANQGSEA. The CDR3 length is 13 residues. Deletions cut 2 bases from V and 4 bases from J, with 11 bases between. Written as DNA, the CDR3 is TGCAGCGTTGAAAGCAGGGGCGGAGAGACCCAGTACTTC. This sequence encodes CSVESRGGETQYF.

This clonotype was counted only a few times. Mismatch with germline at one junction end may stem from a read error. The genes are TRBV2 and TRBJ1-1; perhaps TRBD1 as D (5 bases). The V gene's germline CDR1 is SNHLY and CDR2 FYNNEI. The CDR3 is 16 residues long. CDR3 sequence (DNA): TGTGCCAGCAGGGAAGGTGTGGAGCGGGGGAACTCTGAAGCTTTCTTT. Its translation is CASREGVERGNSEAFF.

This clonotype has just a few counts. J is TRBJ2-5 and V is TRBV28; TRBD2 agrees at 15 bases. CDR3 length equals 17 residues. The trim removed 3 bases at V and 5 bases at J, leaving 7 bases unmatched. Germline-derived CDR1 and CDR2 are MDHEN and SYDVKM. CDR3 in amino acids: CASSLGLAGGVGETQYF. As DNA, the CDR3 is TGTGCCAGCAGTTTGGGACTAGCGGGAGGAGTAGGGGAGACCCAGTACTTC.

The V and J genes are TRBV20-1 and TRBJ1-5, with TRBD1 matching 7 bases. J gave up 3 bases and V 1 base, and 3 bases lay outside the gene matches. The germline V gene has CDR1 DFQATT and CDR2 SNEGSKA (reference sequence). This CDR3 has 14 amino acids. CDR3 coding DNA: TGCAGTGCTAGAGGGGGACAGACCAATCAGCCCCAGCATTTT. It translates to CSARGGQTNQPQHF.

With respect to this clonotype: Germline and junction disagree at one end, which may indicate a read error. Written as DNA, the CDR3 is TGTGCCGGCAGCCAAGCACGGGGCCAGCAATACGAGCAGTACTTC. Residues: CAGSQARGQQYEQYF. The rearrangement joins TRBV4-2 to TRBJ2-7; D may be TRBD1 or TRBD2 (5 bases each). This CDR3 spans 15 amino acids. Germline lookup yields CDR1 LGHNA and CDR2 YNFKEQ.

To note about this clonotype: At one of its ends the junction is not consistent with the germline gene, which may arise from a read error. The chain combines TRBV5-1 with TRBJ2-5; D not resolved. The CDR3 is 13 amino acids. Per the germline V gene, CDR1 is SGHRS and CDR2 is YFSETQ. The CDR3: CASSLVAEETQYF. CDR3 nucleotide sequence: TGTGCCAGCAGTTTGGTTGCAGAAGAGACCCAGTACTTC.

V and J are TRBV25-1 and TRBJ2-2; D remains unclear. The CDR3 has 13 residues. Germline V CDR1 and CDR2: MGHDK, SYGVNS. V lost 2 bases and J 6 bases, leaving 7 bases between the germline ends. The CDR3 coding sequence is TGTGCCAGCAGTGAAATGCAGGCCGGGGAGCTGTTTTTT. Its protein is CASSEMQAGELFF.

The J gene is TRBJ2-3, the V gene TRBV5-1, with TRBD2 matching 11 bases. There are 16 residues in the CDR3. CDR1 SGHRS and CDR2 YFSETQ come from the germline V gene. The J segment lost 7 bases and the V segment lost 0 bases, leaving 7 bases of the junction unmatched. For the CDR3, the DNA is TGCGCCAGCAGCTTGGAGGTAGCGGGGGGGCCGAATACGCAGTATTTT. Its protein is CASSLEVAGGPNTQYF. The complete variable domain, with remaining parts taken from reference TRBV5-1 and TRBJ2-3, reads KAGVTQTPRYLIKTRGQQVTLSCSPISGHRSVSWYQQTPGQGLQFLFEYFSETQRNKGNFPGRFSGRQFSNSRSEMNVSTLELGDSALYLCASSLEVAGGPNTQYFGPGTRLTVL.

This clonotype was detected only a few times. The chain couples TRBV24-1 to TRBJ2-5, with no clear D. The CDR3 sequence is 13 residues long. With 9 bases removed from V and 2 bases from J, the gap between germline ends came to 12 bases. Germline V gene data show CDR1 as KGHDR and CDR2 as SFDVKD. The CDR3 sequence is CATAGEEQETQYF. CDR3 coding DNA: TGTGCCACCGCTGGAGAAGAGCAAGAGACCCAGTACTTC.

There are a few counts of this clonotype. This rearrangement joins TRBV27 to TRBJ2-1; D tentatively fits TRBD1 or TRBD2 (5 bases each). Trimming removed 4 bases from V and 14 bases from J, with 18 bases in between. Germline CDR1 is MNHEY and CDR2 is SMNVEV (reference sequence). The CDR3 runs to 13 residues. The CDR3 sequence is CASSWGYRNEKFF. CDR3 in DNA: TGTGCCAGCAGTTGGGGGTACAGAAACGAAAAGTTCTTC.

This clonotype was recorded once. The chain has TRBV3-1 and TRBJ1-4, with 9 bases aligning to TRBD1. This CDR3 is 14 amino acids long. The junction had 5 bases not matched to a gene; V was cut back by 6 bases and J by 6 bases. In germline, CDR1 is LGHDT, CDR2 YNNKEL (reference sequence). The CDR3 region is CASSYGTGYEKLFF. In DNA form, the CDR3 reads TGTGCCAGCAGTTACGGGACAGGGTATGAAAAACTGTTTTTT.

In this sample, this clonotype turned up a few times. The chain is built from TRBV29-1 and TRBJ2-5, with 13 bases lining up with TRBD2. This CDR3 region has 14 residues. The germline V gene encodes CDR1 SQVTM and CDR2 ANQGSEA. Unmatched junction bases numbered 6, after V lost 5 bases and J lost 6 bases. The CDR3 spells CSVPTSGRSKTQYF. In nucleotides, the CDR3 is TGCAGCGTTCCGACTAGCGGGAGGTCTAAGACCCAGTACTTC.

The chain couples TRBV27 to TRBJ1-1; the match to TRBD1 covers 7 bases. The CDR3 runs to 14 residues. In germline, CDR1 is MNHEY, CDR2 SMNVEV (reference sequence). The trim removed 9 bases at V and 3 bases at J, leaving 10 bases unmatched. The CDR3 is CASKEGGRDTEAFF. The CDR3 coding sequence is TGTGCCAGTAAAGAAGGGGGCAGGGACACTGAAGCTTTCTTT.

This clonotype showed up many times. This chain uses TRBV20-1 with TRBJ2-5; no definite D call. Trimming removed 1 base from V and 5 bases from J, with 5 bases in between. The CDR3 is made up of 11 amino acids. Germline CDR1 reads DFQATT; CDR2 reads SNEGSKA (reference sequence). The CDR3 spells CSARVGETQYF. DNA for the CDR3: TGCAGTGCTAGAGTGGGGGAGACCCAGTACTTC.

The J gene is TRBJ2-1, the V gene TRBV5-1; 7 bases line up with TRBD1. The germline V gene has CDR1 SGHRS and CDR2 YFSETQ. There are 15 residues in the CDR3. The V gene end was trimmed by 3 bases and the J gene end by 5 bases; junction bases not matched to a gene: 8. CDR3 sequence: CASSWLRDSNNEQFF. The CDR3 DNA is TGCGCCAGCAGCTGGTTAAGGGACAGCAACAATGAGCAGTTCTTC.

The rearrangement joins TRBV5-1 to TRBJ2-5; D possibly corresponds to TRBD2 (5 bases). CDR3 length equals 19 residues. The germline gives CDR1 SGHRS, CDR2 YFSETQ. V was pared by 6 bases and J by 5 bases, with 32 bases between. CDR3 sequence (DNA): TGCGCCAGCACCGAGCGCCCCACTATGAGCGGAAGATCCCACGAGACCCAGTACTTC. It translates to CASTERPTMSGRSHETQYF. The whole variable domain, filled in from reference TRBV5-1 and TRBJ2-5, reads KAGVTQTPRYLIKTRGQQVTLSCSPISGHRSVSWYQQTPGQGLQFLFEYFSETQRNKGNFPGRFSGRQFSNSRSEMNVSTLELGDSALYLCASTERPTMSGRSHETQYFGPGTRLLVL.

Remarks on this clonotype: The junction departs from germline at one end; a sequencing error may be responsible. V is TRBV10-3 and J is TRBJ2-7; D gene unclear. Germline assignment: CDR1 ENHRY and CDR2 SYGVKD. The CDR3 has 13 amino acids. CDR3 bases: TGTGCCATCAGTGCGGGCAGCTCCTACAAGCAGTACTTC. This sequence encodes CAISAGSSYKQYF.

The chain recombines TRBV7-3 with TRBJ1-1, with 8 bases fitting TRBD1. V trimming: 3 bases; J trimming: 8 bases; junction bases outside the gene matches: 11. The CDR3 is 15 amino acids. The germline gives CDR1 SGHTA, CDR2 FQGTGA. CDR3 residues: CASSFDRGVSTEAFF. CDR3 DNA sequence: TGTGCCAGCAGCTTCGACAGGGGAGTGAGCACCGAAGCTTTCTTT.

The chain links TRBV10-3 to TRBJ2-5, with D perhaps matching TRBD1 (6 bases). Per the germline V gene, CDR1 is ENHRY and CDR2 is SYGVKD. Trimming stripped 6 bases from V and 1 base from J, with 15 bases between. CDR3 size: 15 residues. As DNA, the CDR3 is TGTGCCATCAGCGTACCGGGACAACCCCAAGAGACCCAGTACTTC. It codes for CAISVPGQPQETQYF.

This chain links TRBV5-5 with TRBJ2-5; D could derive from TRBD1 or TRBD2 (5 bases each). V was cut by 3 bases and J by 4 bases, with 16 bases left in between. Germline V gene sequence: CDR1 SGHKS, CDR2 YYEKEE (reference sequence). This CDR3 is 15 amino acids long. DNA for the CDR3: TGTGCCAGCAGCTCCGGATGGGACCTCGGAGAGACCCAGTACTTC. Protein: CASSSGWDLGETQYF.

CDR3 region: CASSQESIGHGVYAGELFF. The CDR3 DNA sequence: TGCGCCAGCAGCCAAGAATCTATTGGGCATGGGGTGTACGCCGGGGAGCTGTTTTTT. This chain joins TRBV4-1 and TRBJ2-2; D gene ambiguous. Germline values: CDR1 MGHRA, CDR2 YSYEKL. V gave up 0 bases and J gave up 6 bases, with 23 bases separating them. The CDR3 sequence is 19 residues long.

Only a few counts were recorded for this clonotype. This chain uses TRBV4-1 with TRBJ2-5; D ambiguous. TRBJ2-1 explains the end of the DNA better; the J call may be wrong. CDR3 length equals 15 residues. Looked up from germline, CDR1 is MGHRA and CDR2 is YSYEKL. CDR3 nucleotides: TGCGCCAGCAGCCAAAACTACTTGTACTACAATGAGCAGTTCTTC. Translating gives CASSQNYLYYNEQFF.

The chain recombines TRBV4-1 with TRBJ1-4; D is unclear. CDR1 MGHRA and CDR2 YSYEKL come from the germline V gene. V lost 4 bases and J lost 3, with 9 bases in between. CDR3 length: 14 amino acids. The CDR3 bases are TGCGCCAGCAGCCGCCGGGGAGCTAATGAAAAACTGTTTTTT. Translated, it gives CASSRRGANEKLFF.

This clonotype was detected a few times. This chain uses TRBV12-3 or TRBV12-4 with TRBJ1-5; D gene uncertain. CDR3 size: 15 residues. The V end was cut by 3 bases, the J end by 0 bases, with 9 bases between. CDR3 protein: CASSFGLNSNQPQHF. The CDR3 region has the DNA TGTGCCAGCAGTTTCGGGCTAAATAGCAATCAGCCCCAGCATTTT.

The chain combines TRBV7-2 with TRBJ2-1, with a possible D match to TRBD2 (5 bases). V dropped 5 bases and J dropped 5 bases, with 13 bases sitting between them. Germline V gives CDR1 SGHTA, CDR2 FQGNSA. This CDR3 spans 14 amino acids. The CDR3 reads CASSPQEGNNEQFF. Here the CDR3 DNA reads TGTGCCAGCAGCCCCCAAGAGGGAAACAATGAGCAGTTCTTC.